A selection of T cell receptor beta chains follows, all from one sample in a study of cytomegalovirus exposure and HLA in healthy donors. Libraries were prepared by immunoSEQ multiplex PCR; TCRdb keeps only in-frame clonotypes and omits some of them. The table records approximately 110,000 clones, roughly 80% of them present only once. The sequenced sample consisted of PBMCs. The receptors here all came from a man aged 25-45 years in good health and CMV-seropositive. CDR3s include the opening cysteine and the closing phenylalanine or tryptophan. D genes are given only for firm matches. The size of a clone is reported for some rows only, either as once, few or many, or as a class for expanded clones.

d_gene: TRBD1; j_gene: TRBJ2-6; abundance: once; v_gene: TRBV5-1; len: 16; CDR3aa: CASSRGQSSGANVLTF; CDR3nt: TGCGCCAGCAGCCGGGGACAGAGCTCTGGGGCCAACGTCCTGACTTTC
d_gene: TRBD2; j_gene: TRBJ2-4; abundance: .; v_gene: TRBV7-2; len: 15; CDR3aa: CASSSGRVFEDIQYF; CDR3nt: TGTGCCAGCAGCTCCGGGAGGGTATTTGAGGACATTCAGTACTTC
d_gene: TRBD1; j_gene: TRBJ2-3; abundance: .; v_gene: TRBV6-1; len: 15; CDR3aa: CASSGRDRGTDTQYF; CDR3nt: TGTGCCAGCAGTGGCCGGGACAGGGGCACAGATACGCAGTATTTT
d_gene: TRBD1; j_gene: TRBJ1-1; abundance: .; v_gene: TRBV6-4; len: 15; CDR3aa: CASRPRDSAVTEAFF; CDR3nt: TGTGCCAGCAGACCCCGGGACAGCGCCGTCACTGAAGCTTTCTTT
d_gene: TRBD1; j_gene: TRBJ1-2; abundance: .; v_gene: TRBV9; len: 14; CDR3aa: CASSAGTGNYGYTF; CDR3nt: TGTGCCAGCAGCGCCGGGACAGGGAACTATGGCTACACCTTC
d_gene: TRBD2; j_gene: TRBJ2-4; abundance: .; v_gene: TRBV6-1; len: 14; CDR3aa: CASSTRGGQDIQYF; CDR3nt: TGTGCCAGCAGCACCCGGGGGGGCCAAGACATTCAGTACTTC
d_gene: TRBD2; j_gene: TRBJ2-3; abundance: .; v_gene: TRBV7-2; len: 15; CDR3aa: CASSLSSGGADTQYF; CDR3nt: TGTGCCAGCAGCTTATCTAGCGGGGGAGCAGATACGCAGTATTTT
d_gene: .; j_gene: TRBJ1-1; abundance: .; v_gene: TRBV5-4; len: 16; CDR3aa: CASSPSPGRRNTEAFF; CDR3nt: TGTGCCAGCAGCCCTTCTCCGGGTAGGAGGAACACTGAAGCTTTCTTT
d_gene: TRBD1; j_gene: TRBJ2-1; abundance: .; v_gene: TRBV11-3; len: 16; CDR3aa: CASSLGGDRAYNEQFF; CDR3nt: TGTGCCAGCAGCTTAGGAGGGGACAGGGCCTACAATGAGCAGTTCTTC
d_gene: TRBD1; j_gene: TRBJ1-3; abundance: .; v_gene: TRBV6-1; len: 16; CDR3aa: CASSEWTGPPVEAIYF; CDR3nt: TGTGCCAGCAGTGAATGGACAGGGCCCCCCGTAGAGGCCATATATTTT
d_gene: TRBD1; j_gene: TRBJ1-2; abundance: .; v_gene: TRBV2; len: 15; CDR3aa: CASSEGTGEIYGYTF; CDR3nt: TGTGCCAGCAGTGAGGGGACAGGGGAGATCTATGGCTACACCTTC
d_gene: TRBD1; j_gene: TRBJ1-2; abundance: .; v_gene: TRBV5-1; len: 14; CDR3aa: CASSLEQGHYGYTF; CDR3nt: TGCGCCAGCAGCTTGGAACAGGGGCACTATGGCTACACCTTC
d_gene: TRBD1; j_gene: TRBJ1-6; abundance: .; v_gene: TRBV25-1; len: 15; CDR3aa: CASSEPTGGVSPLHF; CDR3nt: TGTGCCAGCAGTGAGCCTACAGGGGGGGTTTCACCCCTCCACTTT
d_gene: TRBD1; j_gene: TRBJ1-5; abundance: few; v_gene: TRBV27; len: 14; CDR3aa: CASSPTGLNQPQHF; CDR3nt: TGTGCCAGCAGTCCGACAGGGCTTAATCAGCCCCAGCATTTT
d_gene: .; j_gene: TRBJ2-7; abundance: .; v_gene: TRBV11-3; len: 13; CDR3aa: CASSSRGEREQYF; CDR3nt: TGTGCCAGCAGCTCCAGGGGGGAACGCGAGCAGTACTTC
d_gene: .; j_gene: TRBJ1-2; abundance: .; v_gene: TRBV7-6; len: 12; CDR3aa: CASSLTGYGYTF; CDR3nt: TGTGCCAGCAGCTTAACAGGGTATGGCTACACCTTC
d_gene: .; j_gene: TRBJ2-3; abundance: .; v_gene: TRBV5-1; len: 14; CDR3aa: CASSQDTRTDTQYF; CDR3nt: TGCGCCAGCAGCCAGGACACCCGCACAGATACGCAGTATTTT
d_gene: TRBD1; j_gene: TRBJ2-5; abundance: .; v_gene: TRBV4-3; len: 16; CDR3aa: CASSRMTGTGTYEQYF; CDR3nt: TGCGCCAGCAGCCGAATGACCGGGACAGGGACTTATGAGCAGTACTTC